The 15 T cell receptor beta chains presented below share a single source sample, sequenced in a study of OX40 agonist ivuxolimab in advanced cancers. The method was immunoSEQ multiplex PCR; TCRdb's version includes in-frame clones alone and lacks a portion of them. This table has 21,000 or so clones, 70% to 90% appearing once. The sample in question was CD4+ or CD8+ T cells sorted from blood, obtained in a trial of the OX40 agonist ivuxolimab. These receptor sequences come from an adult with an advanced solid tumor such as melanoma, head and neck, liver or kidney cancer.

The V and J genes are TRBV9 and TRBJ1-1; D is ambiguous. The CDR3 sequence is 15 residues long. Germline CDR1 SGDLS, CDR2 YYNGEE. V lost 4 bases, J lost 0 bases, and 13 bases lay in between. As DNA, the CDR3 is TGTGCCAGCAGCCCTTTTCCGGATATGAACACTGAAGCTTTCTTT. Protein: CASSPFPDMNTEAFF.

The rearrangement uses TRBV6-5 and TRBJ2-5, with TRBD1 identical over 7 bases. From germline, CDR1 is MNHEY and CDR2 SVGAGI. This CDR3 comprises 13 residues. The V segment lost 7 bases and the J segment 5 bases; nucleotides outside the gene matches: 7. The CDR3 nucleotides are TGTGCCAGCATTCCAATAGGGGGCGAGACCCAGTACTTC. Protein: CASIPIGGETQYF.

This clone was observed a few times. The chain joins TRBV7-3 to TRBJ2-7; no definite D call. V was cut by 4 bases and J by 4 bases, with 17 bases left in between. The CDR3 consists of 15 residues. CDR1 and CDR2 from the germline V gene are SGHTA and FQGTGA. The CDR3, as DNA: TGTGCCAGCAGCTCCGTTTTGCGCGGAATTTACGAGCAGTACTTC. Amino acids: CASSSVLRGIYEQYF.

About this clone itself: The junction and the germline gene differ at one end; a read error may be behind it. The chain has TRBV7-7 and TRBJ2-3; 8 positions agree with TRBD1. Looked up from germline, CDR1 is SSHAT and CDR2 is FNYEAQ (reference sequence). The CDR3 contains 13 residues. In DNA, the CDR3 is TGTGCTAGCACGGACAGGGCGGTAGATACGCAGTATTTT. As protein: CASTDRAVDTQYF.

The V call is TRBV28, the J call TRBJ1-4; the match to TRBD1 covers 7 bases. Germline V CDR1 and CDR2: MDHEN, SYDVKM. The CDR3 length is 17 residues. V shed 6 bases and J 3 bases; nucleotides not matched to a gene: 13. In DNA form, the CDR3 reads TGTGCCAGCAGCCCCTTGGACAGGTCTTATGCTAATGAAAAACTGTTTTTT. Translation: CASSPLDRSYANEKLFF.

The rearrangement joins TRBV9 to TRBJ1-2; D is uncertain. In germline, CDR1 is SGDLS, CDR2 YYNGEE. V was clipped by 0 bases and J by 7 bases, with 13 bases between them. There are 14 residues in the CDR3. CDR3 DNA sequence: TGTGCCAGCAGCGTAGGTTCTGGGGTTCTTGGCTACACCTTC. Translating gives CASSVGSGVLGYTF.

The V and J genes are TRBV19 and TRBJ2-7, with a weak D call TRBD1 (5 bases). The V end was cut by 5 bases, the J end by 2 bases, with 13 bases between. The germline CDR1 and CDR2 sequences are LNHDA and SQIVND (reference sequence). CDR3 length equals 14 residues. CDR3 coding DNA: TGTGCCAGTAGTGCCTTCACAGGAACCTACGAGCAGTACTTC. The encoded protein is CASSAFTGTYEQYF.

By share, this clone ranks as medium-sized. V gene TRBV6-5 combines with J gene TRBJ1-4; D not resolved. Looked up from germline, CDR1 is MNHEY and CDR2 is SVGAGI. Trimming pared 10 bases from V and 1 base from J, leaving 16 bases between. The CDR3 extends over 15 amino acids. The CDR3 DNA reads as TGTGCCACCACTCTATCCGTAATAACTAATGAAAAACTGTTTTTT. It yields the protein CATTLSVITNEKLFF.

The genes are TRBV27 and TRBJ2-1; 9 bases align to TRBD2. Per the germline V gene, CDR1 is MNHEY and CDR2 is SMNVEV (reference sequence). This CDR3 is built from 15 residues. The trim removed 6 bases at V and 2 bases at J, leaving 5 bases unmatched. The CDR3 bases are TGTGCCAGCAGCCAACTAGCGGGCCCCTACAATGAGCAGTTCTTC. Protein product: CASSQLAGPYNEQFF.

V is TRBV6-4 and J is TRBJ2-1, with a weak D call TRBD2 (6 bases). The ends were cut back, 3 bases at V and 4 bases at J, with 13 bases in the middle. The germline V gene encodes CDR1 MRHNA and CDR2 SNTAGT. The CDR3 contains 15 residues. The CDR3 DNA reads TGTGCCAGCAGTGAAGTAAGCGGGTCATACAATGAGCAGTTCTTC. It codes for CASSEVSGSYNEQFF.

In nucleotides, the CDR3 is TGTGCCAGCAGTCCAGGAAGGGGGCGCTTCAATGAGCAGTTCTTC. Translating gives CASSPGRGRFNEQFF. This chain connects TRBV27 to TRBJ2-1; 7 nucleotides line up with TRBD1. This CDR3 spans 15 amino acids. Trimming took 5 bases from V and 6 from J; bases not matched to a gene: 10. The germline V gene has CDR1 MNHEY and CDR2 SMNVEV (reference sequence).

CDR3 bases: TGTGCCAGTAGTACTCCTTCCCCCTACGAGCAGTACTTC. Translating it yields CASSTPSPYEQYF. The chain has TRBV19 and TRBJ2-7; D is undetermined. The germline V and J ends were trimmed by 4 bases and 2 bases, with 9 bases remaining between them. Looked up from germline, CDR1 is LNHDA and CDR2 is SQIVND (reference sequence). This CDR3 spans 13 amino acids.

The chain links TRBV6-5 to TRBJ2-2; D not resolved. V lost 2 bases, J lost 1 base, and 8 bases lay in between. The CDR3 has 15 residues. The germline CDR1 and CDR2 sequences are MNHEY and SVGAGI. CDR3 in DNA: TGTGCCAGCAGTTACGCGACGGGGAACACCGGGGAGCTGTTTTTT. This sequence encodes CASSYATGNTGELFF.

This chain joins TRBV28 and TRBJ2-7; a possible D gene is TRBD1 (7 bases). Germline CDR1 is MDHEN and CDR2 is SYDVKM. The CDR3 is made up of 14 amino acids. V dropped 3 bases and J dropped 1 base, with 10 bases sitting between them. CDR3 in DNA: TGTGCCAGCAGTTTTCCAGGGGGGTCCTACGAGCAGTACTTC. It is translated as CASSFPGGSYEQYF.

The chain couples TRBV5-6 to TRBJ2-5, with 14 bases aligning to TRBD2. The CDR3 is 19 amino acids. Losses at the gene ends were 3 bases for V and 2 bases for J; bases not matched to a gene: 12. Germline V gene lookup returns CDR1 SGHDT and CDR2 YYEEEE. CDR3 DNA: TGTGCCAGCAGCTGGGGGACTAGCGGGAGACTGGGGGGTCAAGAGACCCAGTACTTC. Translation gives CASSWGTSGRLGGQETQYF.